These T cell receptor beta chains were read from a single sample in a study of CXCR3-negative and CXCR3-positive naive CD8 T cells. TCRdb re-called the 5' RACE reads, yielding one record per CDR3 amino acid sequence without DNA. Found here are 150,000 or so distinct CDR3 sequences; the top ten clones hold approximately 0.5%. Sample: naive CXCR3+ CD8+ T cells from blood. The receptor source for this set is a human donor in good health. Some clones in this sample may be carry-over from other donors' samples. CDR3s include the opening cysteine and the closing phenylalanine or tryptophan. Fields, in order: V gene, J gene, CDR3 protein.

TRBV14,TRBJ1-2,CASSQRGLANYGYTF
TRBV6-2/TRBV6-3,TRBJ2-7,CASSYRTGTIHEQYF
TRBV5-4,TRBJ2-7,CASSLRDITYEQYF
TRBV29-1,TRBJ1-2,CSVQDRADDGYTF
TRBV7-2,TRBJ1-2,CASWGQGREGYGYTF
TRBV28,TRBJ2-1,CASRTSRGFGLADIYNEQFF
TRBV18,TRBJ1-1,CASSPITGANTEAFF
TRBV19,TRBJ2-1,CASTLGGSSYNEQFF
TRBV28,TRBJ2-1,CASNTMSLWNEQFF
TRBV29-1,TRBJ2-2,CSVEWEGLNTGELFF
TRBV30,TRBJ1-1,CAWSTTYDRGRVGTEAFF
TRBV7-2,TRBJ2-1,CASSPQDRAGYNEQFF
TRBV4-1,TRBJ2-3,CASSQDRARTDTQYF
TRBV28,TRBJ2-5,CASSLYRDRPQETQYF
TRBV7-9,TRBJ2-1,CASSLVAGGLYNEQFF
TRBV28,TRBJ1-2,CASSRDPGYTF
TRBV28,TRBJ2-1,CASSSSGTGPINEQFF
TRBV14,TRBJ2-7,CAGSTRLGQNYEQYF
TRBV28,TRBJ2-7,CASSSSGGYLAYEQYF
TRBV29-1,TRBJ2-1,CSVERVNEQFF
TRBV13,TRBJ1-1,CASSPTQGWGGTEAFF
TRBV5-1,TRBJ2-1,CASSLARDWNEQFF
TRBV30,TRBJ1-1,CAWSRGAMGTEAFF
TRBV10-3,TRBJ1-2,CAISETENYGYTF
TRBV10-3,TRBJ2-5,CAISEVAGGAYQETQYF
TRBV5-1,TRBJ2-7,CASSLELAGNYEQYF
TRBV12-3/TRBV12-4,TRBJ1-6,CASSPLLGDNSPLHF
TRBV6-5,TRBJ2-1,CASSYRDTYSYNEQFF
TRBV19,TRBJ1-2,CASWSFDGYTF
TRBV29-1,TRBJ2-1,CSVELRAAYNEQFF
TRBV4-3,TRBJ2-3,CASSQELGGTDTQYF
TRBV7-3,TRBJ2-5,CASSLGSEETQYF
TRBV20-1,TRBJ2-4,CSARRRAGPGIQYF
TRBV7-8,TRBJ2-1,CASSPHSGNDEQFF
TRBV3-1,TRBJ2-1,CASSQDFLLSNDEQFF
TRBV6-2/TRBV6-3,TRBJ2-7,CASSPAYGGAYEQYF
TRBV6-2/TRBV6-3,TRBJ2-7,CASSYPQAISYEQYF
TRBV13,TRBJ1-1,CASSLGGRSTEAFF
TRBV29-1,TRBJ2-1,CSVDGDTSYNEQFF
TRBV12-3/TRBV12-4,TRBJ2-1,CASSPQQGSSTYNEQFF
TRBV7-6,TRBJ2-1,CASSLGDYNEQFF
TRBV29-1,TRBJ2-3,CSVVGTIRDTQYF
TRBV29-1,TRBJ2-7,CSVGSVSEQYF
TRBV4-3,TRBJ2-2,CASSQPPEDRAGGELFF
TRBV28,TRBJ2-1,CASNTVIQGANEQFF
TRBV29-1,TRBJ2-5,CSAPRGTEASSGTQYF